This TCR beta chain stems from a study of tumor and adjacent non-tumor tissue in lung cancer. The template was RNA from unsorted bulk tissue. The normal lung tissue was taken more than 3 cm from the tumor edge. Concerning this clonotype itself: A much larger clonotype is one base distant, so this may be a read error.

The CDR3 runs 13 residues. Per germline, CDR1 MNHNY and CDR2 SVGAGI (reference sequence). The library came from three nested PCR rounds adapted from ARM-PCR protocols. TCRdb itself ran the multiplex PCR reads through MiXCR, one entry per CDR3 protein. The sample holds roughly 82,000 distinct CDR3 sequences, roughly 77% seen once. Sequencing was performed on distant non-tumor lung tissue. The TCR was taken from a woman in her forties or fifties with non-small cell lung cancer. The rearrangement joins TRBV6-6 to TRBJ1-1; 7 bases are shared with TRBD1. The CDR3 sequence is CASSYTGDTEAVF. In DNA, the CDR3 is TGTGCCAGCAGTTACACAGGGGACACTGAAGCTGTCTTT.